This T cell receptor (beta chain) came from a study of beta chain features in type 1 diabetes. Study-wide results and limits: Whether HLA type influences TCRB rearrangement remained unresolved here. cDNA sequencing could over-represent cells with high TCR expression.

Germline V gene lookup returns CDR1 SGDLS and CDR2 YYNGEE. Between the trimmed V and J ends, which lost 0 bases and 6 bases, there was a span of 10 bases. The CDR3 runs 14 residues. Reverse transcribing all isolated RNA meant expressed TCRB transcripts were sequenced. The method was immunoSEQ multiplex PCR; TCRdb's version includes in-frame clones alone and lacks a portion of them. The sample carries about 410,000 clones, over 11% recorded once. Comments on this clone: Its target is not known.

The authors took one heparinised blood draw, averaging approximately 120 mL, from each donor. Cell sorting via CD45RO/CCR7/CD25/CD127/CD95/CD27 was performed to obtain CD4+ naive, central memory, regulatory and stem cell-like memory cells. This chain uses TRBV9 with TRBJ1-5, with D unclear. The sequence was collected from a man younger than 40 in good health. Input material: naive CD4+ T cells from blood. The chain's CDR3 is CASSVGPGFQPQHF. DNA for the CDR3: TGTGCCAGCAGCGTAGGCCCGGGGTTTCAGCCCCAGCATTTT. The full variable domain, with the rest looked up from reference TRBV9 and TRBJ1-5, is DSGVTQTPKHLITATGQRVTLRCSPRSGDLSVYWYQQSLDQGLQFLIQYYNGEERAKGNILERFSAQQFPDLHSELNLSSLELGDSALYFCASSVGPGFQPQHFGDGTRLSIL.